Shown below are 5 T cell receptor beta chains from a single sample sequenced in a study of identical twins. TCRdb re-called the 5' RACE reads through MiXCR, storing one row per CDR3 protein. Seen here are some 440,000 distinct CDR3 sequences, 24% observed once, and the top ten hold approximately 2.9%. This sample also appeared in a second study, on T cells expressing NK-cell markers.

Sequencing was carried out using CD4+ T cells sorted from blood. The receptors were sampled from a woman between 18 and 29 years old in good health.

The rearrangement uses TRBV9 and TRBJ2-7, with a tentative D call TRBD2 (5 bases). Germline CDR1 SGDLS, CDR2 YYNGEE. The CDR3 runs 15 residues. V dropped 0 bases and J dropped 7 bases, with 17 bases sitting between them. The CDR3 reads CASSVAPGRTGEQYF. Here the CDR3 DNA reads TGTGCCAGCAGCGTAGCCCCCGGCAGGACGGGAGAGCAGTACTTC.

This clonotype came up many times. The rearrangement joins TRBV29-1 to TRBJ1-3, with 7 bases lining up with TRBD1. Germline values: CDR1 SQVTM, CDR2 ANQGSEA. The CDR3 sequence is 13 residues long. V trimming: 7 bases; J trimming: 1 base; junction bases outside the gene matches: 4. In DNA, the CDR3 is TGCAGCGCCGAACAGGGGTCTGGAAACACCATATATTTT. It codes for CSAEQGSGNTIYF.

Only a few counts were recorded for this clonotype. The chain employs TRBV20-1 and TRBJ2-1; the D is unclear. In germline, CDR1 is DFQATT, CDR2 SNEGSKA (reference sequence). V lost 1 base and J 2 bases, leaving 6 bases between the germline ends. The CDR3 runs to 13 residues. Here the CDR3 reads CSARVIAYNEQFF. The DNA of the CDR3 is TGCAGTGCTAGAGTCATTGCCTACAATGAGCAGTTCTTC.

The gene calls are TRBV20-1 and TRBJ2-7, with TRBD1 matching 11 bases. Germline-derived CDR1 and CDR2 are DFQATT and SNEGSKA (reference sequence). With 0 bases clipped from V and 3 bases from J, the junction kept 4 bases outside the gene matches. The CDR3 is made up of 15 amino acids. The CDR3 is CSARDSGTGGYEQYF. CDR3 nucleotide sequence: TGCAGTGCTAGAGATTCCGGGACAGGGGGCTACGAGCAGTACTTC.

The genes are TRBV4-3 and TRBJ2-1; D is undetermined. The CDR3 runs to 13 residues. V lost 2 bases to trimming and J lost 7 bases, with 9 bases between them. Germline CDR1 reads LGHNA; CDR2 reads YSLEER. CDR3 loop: CASSQRSGNEQFF. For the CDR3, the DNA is TGCGCCAGCAGCCAAAGAAGTGGTAATGAGCAGTTCTTC.